The next 21 T cell receptor beta chains were all read from a single sample in a study of early T cells in non-severe SARS-CoV-2 infection. TCRdb reprocessed the 5' RACE reads via MiXCR and lists one record per CDR3 protein. This sample has more than 35,000 distinct CDR3 sequences, with roughly 5% found just once. Sequencing was performed on whole blood. The receptors stem from an adult who was a healthcare worker with PCR-confirmed SARS-CoV-2 infection or an uninfected control (not recorded which).

This clonotype was counted between two and nine times. The chain carries TRBV7-8 and TRBJ2-1; 14 positions match TRBD2. The germline V gene encodes CDR1 SGHVS and CDR2 FQNEAQ. This CDR3 contains 15 residues. The ends lost 5 bases at V and 7 bases at J; junction bases unmatched: 4. The CDR3 here is CASSETSGGANEQFF. The CDR3 coding sequence is TGTGCCAGCAGCGAGACTAGCGGGGGGGCAAATGAGCAGTTCTTC.

This clonotype has at least ten counts. The chain combines TRBV20-1 with TRBJ2-7; D possibly corresponds to TRBD1 (6 bases). Trimming removed 0 bases at V and 6 bases at J, with 15 bases between. Germline V CDR1 and CDR2: DFQATT, SNEGSKA (reference sequence). The CDR3 extends over 14 amino acids. This CDR3 is CSARDVGRGGEQYF. Here the CDR3 DNA reads TGCAGTGCTAGAGATGTGGGCAGGGGTGGCGAGCAGTACTTC.

This clonotype was counted between two and nine times. The chain carries TRBV20-1 and TRBJ2-5, with 11 nucleotides matching TRBD2. Germline trimming cut 1 base from V and 4 bases from J; bases unmatched to any gene: 5. Germline loops: CDR1 DFQATT, CDR2 SNEGSKA (reference sequence). The CDR3 sequence is 15 residues long. Here the CDR3 reads CSARVAGGVGETQYF. In DNA, the CDR3 is TGCAGTGCTAGAGTAGCGGGAGGGGTAGGAGAGACCCAGTACTTC.

The chain is built from TRBV2 and TRBJ1-5; no definite D call. Germline values: CDR1 SNHLY, CDR2 FYNNEI. V lost 3 bases and J lost 0, with 9 bases in between. The CDR3 extends over 15 amino acids. Here the CDR3 reads CASSEGSHSNQPQHF. The CDR3 DNA reads as TGTGCCAGCAGTGAGGGCAGCCATAGCAATCAGCCCCAGCATTTT.

There are many counts of this clonotype. The rearrangement joins TRBV20-1 to TRBJ2-7; D may be TRBD1 or TRBD2 (5 bases each). This CDR3 region has 13 residues. Trimming removed 5 bases from V and 3 bases from J, with 14 bases in between. Germline CDR1 is DFQATT and CDR2 is SNEGSKA (reference sequence). The CDR3 sequence is CSAHRDGGYEQYF. DNA of the CDR3: TGCAGTGCTCACCGGGACGGAGGCTACGAGCAGTACTTC.

The genes are TRBV2 and TRBJ1-6, with D hard to call. The CDR3 length is 15 residues. Germline CDR1 and CDR2: SNHLY and FYNNEI. V lost 4 bases to trimming and J lost 0 bases, with 7 bases between them. The DNA of the CDR3 is TGTGCCAGCAGTGTAGGCGTCTCCTATAATTCACCCCTCCACTTT. As protein: CASSVGVSYNSPLHF.

This clonotype was seen repeatedly, ten times or more. This rearrangement joins TRBV6-5 to TRBJ1-1; D gene ambiguous. CDR3 size: 16 residues. Trimming took off 0 bases at V and 0 bases at J, with 11 bases between the two ends. Germline lookup yields CDR1 MNHEY and CDR2 SVGAGI. In DNA form, the CDR3 reads TGTGCCAGCAGTTACTCGCTGGTATTCCTGAACACTGAAGCTTTCTTT. This encodes CASSYSLVFLNTEAFF.

The V gene is TRBV5-5, the J gene TRBJ1-4; 9 nucleotides line up with TRBD1. Germline trimming cut 3 bases from V and 5 bases from J; bases unmatched to any gene: 5. The CDR3 totals 15 residues. Per the germline V gene, CDR1 is SGHKS and CDR2 is YYEKEE (reference sequence). The CDR3 loop reads CASSSGTGWNEKLFF. The CDR3, as DNA: TGTGCCAGCAGCTCGGGGACAGGGTGGAATGAAAAACTGTTTTTT.

This clonotype occurred many times. The gene calls are TRBV7-6 and TRBJ2-5; either TRBD1 or TRBD2 may fit D (9 bases each). The CDR3 runs 19 residues. CDR1 and CDR2 (germline): SGHVS, FNYEAQ. V lost 5 bases to trimming and J lost 5 bases, with 30 bases between them. The CDR3 DNA is TGTGCCAGCAGCCCCAAAGCTGGGGACAGGGTAGCGGGAGTGGAGACCCAGTACTTC. This sequence encodes CASSPKAGDRVAGVETQYF.

This clonotype came up many times. The chain combines TRBV9 with TRBJ2-3; D is uncertain. V lost 2 bases and J lost 1, with 11 bases in between. This CDR3 region has 15 residues. Germline lookup yields CDR1 SGDLS and CDR2 YYNGEE. The CDR3 DNA sequence: TGTGCCAGCAGCGTCAGTAGCCTCGGCACAGATACGCAGTATTTT. This sequence encodes CASSVSSLGTDTQYF.

The V gene is TRBV19, the J gene TRBJ2-6, with D perhaps TRBD1 (6 bases). Germline CDR1 reads LNHDA; CDR2 reads SQIVND (reference sequence). CDR3 length: 19 amino acids. Trimming removed 3 bases at V and 1 base at J, with 19 bases between. The CDR3, as DNA: TGTGCCAGTAGTATGGGGCCCGGGACACTAGGATCTGGGGCCAACGTCCTGACTTTC. This sequence encodes CASSMGPGTLGSGANVLTF.

CDR3 protein: CASSYLLTGEQFF. Written as DNA, the CDR3 is TGTGCCAGCAGTTACTTATTGACAGGAGAGCAGTTCTTC. This chain uses TRBV6-2 or TRBV6-3 with TRBJ2-1; D may be TRBD1 (6 bases). This CDR3 region has 13 residues. V lost 1 base and J 10 bases, leaving 11 bases between the germline ends. Germline V gene sequence: CDR1 MNHEY, CDR2 SVGEGT.

V usage is TRBV11-2 and J usage is TRBJ2-5, with 9 positions matching TRBD2. This CDR3 is 17 amino acids long. After removal of 2 bases from V and 3 bases from J, the junction contained 10 bases not matched to a gene. Looked up from germline, CDR1 is SGHAT and CDR2 is FQNNGV. CDR3 protein: CASSLRRGGPEEETQYF. CDR3 DNA sequence: TGTGCCAGCAGCTTACGGCGGGGGGGCCCGGAAGAAGAGACCCAGTACTTC.

On this clonotype: It may be a read error: a sequence one base away is much more abundant. V gene TRBV3-1 combines with J gene TRBJ1-1; perhaps TRBD1 as D (5 bases). V was cut by 0 bases and J by 10 bases, with 9 bases left in between. Germline V gene lookup returns CDR1 LGHDT and CDR2 YNNKEL (reference sequence). This CDR3 is 12 amino acids long. CDR3 sequence: CASSQETDVAFF. In nucleotides, the CDR3 is TGTGCCAGCAGCCAAGAGACAGATGTAGCTTTCTTT.

This clonotype was observed many times. The rearrangement joins TRBV7-3 to TRBJ2-3; D call uncertain. The CDR3 totals 13 residues. Germline V CDR1 and CDR2: SGHTA, FQGTGA. V lost 6 bases, J lost 4 bases, and 11 bases lay in between. CDR3 sequence reads: CASSFSPPDTQYF. The CDR3 bases are TGTGCCAGCAGTTTCTCCCCCCCAGATACGCAGTATTTT.

This clonotype was picked up a small number of times. The V and J genes are TRBV28 and TRBJ2-3; a weak D match, TRBD2 (5 bases). V was cut by 5 bases and J by 2 bases, with 11 bases left in between. Looked up from germline, CDR1 is MDHEN and CDR2 is SYDVKM. The CDR3 is 14 amino acids. CDR3 DNA sequence: TGTGCCAGCAGTAACAGCGGAATCACAGATACGCAGTATTTT. Protein product: CASSNSGITDTQYF.

The chain uses TRBV20-1 and TRBJ2-1, with 11 bases fitting TRBD2. In germline, CDR1 is DFQATT, CDR2 SNEGSKA (reference sequence). Trimming removed 6 bases from V and 5 bases from J; junction bases left unmatched: 3. The CDR3 is 13 amino acids. CDR3 nucleotide sequence: TGCAGTGCGACGGGACTAGCGGACAATGAGCAGTTCTTC. Translated, it gives CSATGLADNEQFF.

This clonotype has at least ten counts. V gene TRBV6-2 or TRBV6-3 combines with J gene TRBJ2-1, with TRBD2 matching 9 bases. Germline CDR1 MNHEY, CDR2 SVGEGT. Germline trimming cut 4 bases from V and 4 bases from J; bases unmatched to any gene: 2. This CDR3 comprises 14 residues. This CDR3 reads CASSLAGEYNEQFF. In nucleotides, the CDR3 is TGTGCCAGCAGTTTAGCGGGGGAATACAATGAGCAGTTCTTC.

This chain joins TRBV11-2 and TRBJ2-4, with D perhaps TRBD1 (5 bases). Trimming removed 2 bases from V and 0 bases from J, with 14 bases in between. The germline CDR1 and CDR2 sequences are SGHAT and FQNNGV. The CDR3 has 17 residues. CDR3 residues: CASSLQPGMLAKNIQYF. The CDR3, as DNA: TGTGCCAGCAGCTTACAGCCAGGGATGCTAGCCAAAAACATTCAGTACTTC.

This clonotype appeared a few times. The chain carries TRBV4-3 and TRBJ2-1, with no clear D. Germline V gene sequence: CDR1 LGHNA, CDR2 YSLEER. Trimming took off 0 bases at V and 7 bases at J, with 13 bases between the two ends. The CDR3 has 15 residues. DNA for the CDR3: TGCGCCAGCAGCCAAGAGTTGAACCTAGGGAATGAGCAGTTCTTC. It codes for CASSQELNLGNEQFF.

This clonotype appeared a few times. This chain links TRBV3-1 with TRBJ2-2; 10 positions agree with TRBD1. Looked up from germline, CDR1 is LGHDT and CDR2 is YNNKEL (reference sequence). This CDR3 contains 15 residues. Trimming removed 4 bases from V and 7 bases from J; junction bases left unmatched: 6. CDR3 loop: CASSLTGGGIGELFF. The CDR3 DNA reads as TGTGCCAGCAGCCTGACAGGGGGCGGAATCGGGGAGCTGTTTTTT.